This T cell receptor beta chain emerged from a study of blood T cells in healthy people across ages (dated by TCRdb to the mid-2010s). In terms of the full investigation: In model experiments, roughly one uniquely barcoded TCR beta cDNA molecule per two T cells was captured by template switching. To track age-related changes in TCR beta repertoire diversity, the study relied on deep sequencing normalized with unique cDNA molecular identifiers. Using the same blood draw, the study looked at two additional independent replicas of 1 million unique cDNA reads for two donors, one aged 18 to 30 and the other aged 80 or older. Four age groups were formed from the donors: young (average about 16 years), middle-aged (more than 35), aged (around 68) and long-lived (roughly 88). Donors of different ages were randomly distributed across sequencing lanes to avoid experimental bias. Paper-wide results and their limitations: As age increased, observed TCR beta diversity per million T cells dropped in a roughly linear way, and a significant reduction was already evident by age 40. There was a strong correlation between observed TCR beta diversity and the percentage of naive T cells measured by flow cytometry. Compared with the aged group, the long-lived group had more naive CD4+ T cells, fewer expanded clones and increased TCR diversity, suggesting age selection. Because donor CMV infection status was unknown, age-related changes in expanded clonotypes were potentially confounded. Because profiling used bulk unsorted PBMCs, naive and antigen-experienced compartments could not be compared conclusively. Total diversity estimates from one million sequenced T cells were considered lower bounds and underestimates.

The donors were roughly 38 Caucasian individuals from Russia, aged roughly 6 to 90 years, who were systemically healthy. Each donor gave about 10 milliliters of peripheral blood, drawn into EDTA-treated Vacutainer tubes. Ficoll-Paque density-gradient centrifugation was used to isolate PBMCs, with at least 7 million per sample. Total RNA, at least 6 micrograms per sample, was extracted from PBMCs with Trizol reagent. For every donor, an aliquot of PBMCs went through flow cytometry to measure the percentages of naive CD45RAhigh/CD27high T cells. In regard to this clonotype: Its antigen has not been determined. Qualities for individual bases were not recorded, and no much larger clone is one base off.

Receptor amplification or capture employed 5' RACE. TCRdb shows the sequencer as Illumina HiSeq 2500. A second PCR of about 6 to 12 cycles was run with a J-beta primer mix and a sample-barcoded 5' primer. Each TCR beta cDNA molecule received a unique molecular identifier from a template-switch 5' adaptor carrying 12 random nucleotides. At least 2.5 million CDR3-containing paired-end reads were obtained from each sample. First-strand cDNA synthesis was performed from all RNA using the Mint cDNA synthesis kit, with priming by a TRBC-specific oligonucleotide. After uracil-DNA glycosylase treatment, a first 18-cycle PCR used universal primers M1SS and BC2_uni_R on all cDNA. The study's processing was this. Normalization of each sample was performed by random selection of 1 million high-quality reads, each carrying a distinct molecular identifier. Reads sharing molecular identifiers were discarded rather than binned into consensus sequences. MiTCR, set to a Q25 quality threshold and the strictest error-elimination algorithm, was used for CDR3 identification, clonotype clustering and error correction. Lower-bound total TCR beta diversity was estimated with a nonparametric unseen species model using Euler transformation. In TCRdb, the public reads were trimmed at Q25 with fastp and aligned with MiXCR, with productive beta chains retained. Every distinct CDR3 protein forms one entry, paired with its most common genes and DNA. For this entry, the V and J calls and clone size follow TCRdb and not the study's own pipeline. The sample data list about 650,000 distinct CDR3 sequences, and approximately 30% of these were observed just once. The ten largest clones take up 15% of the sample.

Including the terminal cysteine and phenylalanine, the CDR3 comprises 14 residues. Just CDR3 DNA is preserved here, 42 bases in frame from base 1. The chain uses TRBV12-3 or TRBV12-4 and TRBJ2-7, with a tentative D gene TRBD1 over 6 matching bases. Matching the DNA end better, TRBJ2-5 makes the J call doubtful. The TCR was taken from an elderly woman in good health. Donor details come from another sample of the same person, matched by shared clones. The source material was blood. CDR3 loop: CASSITGNRETQYF. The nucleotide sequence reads TGTGCCAGCAGCATAACAGGGAATAGGGAGACCCAGTACTTC.